The clone carrying this TCR beta chain has just one count. This entry belongs to a study of blood T cell repertoires in COVID-19. TCRdb keeps only in-frame clones here, not all; method: immunoSEQ multiplex PCR. This sample has more than 85,000 clones, with over 85% found just once. The germline gives CDR1 MDHEN, CDR2 SYDVKM. CDR3 size: 15 residues. V trimming: 6 bases; J trimming: 4 bases; junction bases outside the gene matches: 8. J is TRBJ1-2 and V is TRBV28; 10 bases line up with TRBD1. What was sequenced was peripheral blood. The sequence was collected from a woman aged 45-59 years with COVID-19, enrolled during active disease. CDR3 DNA: TGTGCCAGCAGCTCGCCCGGGACAGGGGTCTATGGCTACACCTTC. This encodes CASSSPGTGVYGYTF.